Presented here are 2 T cell receptor beta chains from one specimen sequenced in a study of blood T cell repertoires in COVID-19. The protocol was immunoSEQ multiplex PCR, while the TCRdb copy is restricted to in-frame clones and leaves out a portion. The sample lists about 56,000 clones; roughly nine tenths were seen once. The sequencing sample was made of peripheral blood. These TCRs come from a woman aged 55 to 70 with COVID-19, enrolled during active disease.

This rearrangement joins TRBV6-5 to TRBJ1-6, with TRBD1 identical over 7 bases. The germline CDR1 and CDR2 sequences are MNHEY and SVGAGI. The ends lost 8 bases at V and 10 bases at J; junction bases unmatched: 14. CDR3 length: 15 amino acids. DNA for the CDR3: TGTGCCAGCTGCCCCGTAGGGGGCTTGGGGTCACCCCTCCACTTT. Translating gives CASCPVGGLGSPLHF.

This chain joins TRBV29-1 and TRBJ1-1; D not certain. The V end lost 7 bases, the J end lost 4 bases, and 16 bases lay between the germline ends. Germline V lookup: CDR1 SQVTM, CDR2 ANQGSEA. CDR3 length: 13 amino acids. The CDR3 region has the DNA TGCAGCGACTACATCTCGGGAAGCACTGAAGCTTTCTTT. It codes for CSDYISGSTEAFF.